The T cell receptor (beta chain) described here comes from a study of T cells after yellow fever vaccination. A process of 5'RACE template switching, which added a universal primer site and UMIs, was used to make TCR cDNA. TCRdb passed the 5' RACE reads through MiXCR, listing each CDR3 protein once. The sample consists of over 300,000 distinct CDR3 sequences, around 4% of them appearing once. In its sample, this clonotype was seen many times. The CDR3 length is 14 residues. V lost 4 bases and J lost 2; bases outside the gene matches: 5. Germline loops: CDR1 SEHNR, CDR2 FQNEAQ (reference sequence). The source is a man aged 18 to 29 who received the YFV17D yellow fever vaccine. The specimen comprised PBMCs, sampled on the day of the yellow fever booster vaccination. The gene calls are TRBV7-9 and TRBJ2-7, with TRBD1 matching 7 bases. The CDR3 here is CASSSRGTAYEQYF. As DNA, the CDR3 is TGTGCCAGCAGCTCGAGAGGGACAGCCTACGAGCAGTACTTC.